This T cell receptor (beta chain) was observed in a study of T cell responses to AZD1222 COVID-19 vaccine (dated by TCRdb to about 2021). For the wider study: A total of 233 trial participants underwent TCR sequencing, of whom about 200 received two doses of AZD1222 and some 26 received two doses of the MenACWY control vaccine. Enrollment into the trials was organized by age into subgroups of 18-55, 56-69 and 70-plus years, and those subgroups contained roughly 150, 30 and 60 TCR-sequenced participants, respectively.

The study at large found these results: The 56-69-year group was small, and its depth increase did not reach significance, likely because of low power. Only six AZD1222 recipients were SARS-CoV-2 seropositive at baseline, limiting conclusions about previously exposed vaccinees. Participants were mostly white British, with more females than males. The authors suggested clonal diversity may have been underestimated. Because no day 14 peak-response samples were available, repertoires were characterized only after the peak T cell response. Nearly half of unique spike-specific TCRs reportedly recognized epitopes outside regions mutated in the B.1.351 and B.1.1.7 variants. After two AZD1222 doses, spike-specific TCR breadth and depth were significantly higher than at day 0 and than in MenACWY recipients. Vaccine-associated CD4 TCRs spanned the whole spike protein, with dominant responses in regions 160-218 and 743-854.

This sample's time point label indicates: baseline before first vaccination. The meaning of the sample's treatment or condition label: meningococcal conjugate vaccine given as trial control. Samples from vaccinated people were obtained from the UK trials COV001 and COV002, which included a single-blind randomized controlled phase 2/3 trial of AZD1222 (ChAdOx1 nCoV-19) in healthy adults. For TCRbeta chain sequencing, PBMC samples from trial participants were taken at day 0 and at day 28 after the second dose. The trim is 1 base for V and 4 bases for J, with a gap of 7 bases between the germline ends. Via the germline V gene (reference sequence), CDR1 is SGHAT and CDR2 FQDESV. The CDR3 numbers 13 residues from cysteine through phenylalanine. Just the 39-base CDR3 DNA is kept, in frame starting at base 1. The CDR3 regions of human TCRbeta chains were subjected to immunosequencing. In the paper's pipeline: Repertoire TCRs were checked for matches against a reference library of SARS-CoV-2-specific TCRs that had been generated using the MIRA antigen-specificity platform. Breadth meant the fraction of unique TCRs that were SARS-CoV-2-associated, whereas depth meant the fraction of total T cells that were SARS-CoV-2-associated. Using the MIRA data, each spike-specific TCR was assigned both to the spike region to which the TCR was reactive and to a CD4 or CD8 class. Log10-transformed breadth and depth values were compared by one-way ANOVA with Sidak's multiple comparisons tests. This immuneACCESS table, as held by TCRdb, lists in-frame sequences with V and J called but not all clones. Of the missing ones, under half trace to an unresolved V gene in checked studies; the others have no known cause. That table supplies the V and J calls and clone size; D and trimming were determined from the DNA. The sample contains hundreds of thousands of clones, under 95% of them found a single time. The top ten constitute 1% of the sample.

This clone was seen only once. It has no known antigen specificity. Base qualities are not at hand, and no much larger clone is one base apart. The receptor comes from an adult in good health. Rearrangement joined TRBV11-1 to TRBJ1-1, with no reliable assignment of the D segment. The source material was peripheral blood, sampled on day 0 of MenACWY control vaccination. The sequence in DNA is TGTGCCAGCAGCTTAGGCGAGAGCACTGAAGCTTTCTTT. Translated, it gives CASSLGESTEAFF.